The 4 T cell receptor beta chains given below trace back to one sample, sequenced in a study of blood T cell repertoires in COVID-19. Produced via immunoSEQ multiplex PCR; TCRdb's table is partial and in-frame only. The sample carries fewer than 200,000 clones, approximately 85% recorded once. Sequencing was performed on peripheral blood. These receptors all come from a woman aged 80 or over with acute or convalescent COVID-19.

The V gene is TRBV5-5, the J gene TRBJ2-2, with D possibly being TRBD2 (6 bases). The CDR3 is made up of 13 amino acids. Germline CDR1 reads SGHKS; CDR2 reads YYEKEE (reference sequence). The V and J ends lost 4 bases and 7 bases respectively, with 11 bases between them. The chain's CDR3 is CASSLLGGGELFF. CDR3 DNA: TGTGCCAGCAGCCTACTGGGGGGCGGGGAGCTGTTTTTT.

The chain is built from TRBV2 and TRBJ1-2; D is unclear. Germline V gene data show CDR1 as SNHLY and CDR2 as FYNNEI. This CDR3 is 12 amino acids long. V gave up 8 bases and J gave up 8 bases, with 15 bases separating them. CDR3 amino acids: CASASRWWGYTF. The CDR3 nucleotides are TGTGCCAGCGCGTCGCGGTGGTGGGGCTACACCTTC.

The chain recombines TRBV7-9 with TRBJ2-1, with D unclear. V shed 4 bases and J shed 6 bases, with 4 bases lying between them. The length of the CDR3 is 11 residues. Germline CDR1 and CDR2: SEHNR and FQNEAQ (reference sequence). CDR3: CASSSINEQFF. The CDR3 bases are TGTGCCAGCAGCTCCATCAATGAGCAGTTCTTC. The full variable domain, its missing parts supplied by reference TRBV7-9 and TRBJ2-1, is DTGVSQNPRHKITKRGQNVTFRCDPISEHNRLYWYRQTLGQGPEFLTYFQNEAQLEKSRLLSDRFSAERPKGSFSTLEIQRTEQGDSAMYLCASSSINEQFFGPGTRLTVL.

The CDR3 here is CASSEQVLGLAGGLYNEQFF. As DNA, the CDR3 is TGTGCCAGCAGTGAACAGGTGCTTGGCCTAGCGGGAGGTCTCTACAATGAGCAGTTCTTC. The rearrangement joins TRBV2 to TRBJ2-1, with 11 nucleotides matching TRBD2. V gave up 2 bases and J gave up 3 bases; unmatched junction bases: 15. The CDR3 consists of 20 residues. Germline V gives CDR1 SNHLY, CDR2 FYNNEI.